This T cell receptor (beta chain) stems from a study of CD8+ T cells in alopecia areata. As for the study in general: Administration of oral tofacitinib to treated patients was at 5 to 10 mg twice daily. Points from the study as a whole: Across lesional scalp, and particularly alopecia totalis/universalis, clonality surpassed that of normal scalp. Sequencing of scalp samples also includes resident alphabeta T cells from normal skin.

Investigators sorted PBMCs to obtain both CD4+ and CD8+ T cells. It was cDNA, reverse transcribed from extracted RNA, that served as the sequencing template. Produced via immunoSEQ multiplex PCR; TCRdb's table is partial and in-frame only. The sample holds around 140,000 clones, 58% seen once. V was shortened by 0 bases and J by 0 bases, with 10 bases between the two germline ends. This CDR3 is built from 15 residues. Per the germline V gene, CDR1 is SGHDT and CDR2 is YYEEEE. A few counts support this clone. Its matching antigen is unknown. The same CDR3 is also encoded by other DNA sequences in this sample.

This receptor was obtained from a human donor with alopecia areata. The sample in question was CD4+ T cells sorted from blood, obtained at week 0. The chain uses TRBV5-6 and TRBJ2-7; possibly TRBD2 for D (6 bases). CDR3 sequence: CASSLGGASSYEQYF. CDR3 coding DNA: TGTGCCAGCAGCTTGGGCGGGGCGAGCTCCTACGAGCAGTACTTC.